The rows below give T cell receptor beta chains drawn from one sample of a study of CD8+CD57+ T cells in acquired aplastic anemia. One entry per CDR3 protein results from TCRdb running MiXCR on the reads. Found here are fewer than 200,000 distinct CDR3 sequences, around 75% of them singletons; the top ten hold 40% to 55%. Sample: sorted CD4+, CD8+, or CD8+CD57+ T cells (not recorded which) from PBMCs. The origin of the receptors is a human donor with aplastic anemia. The CDR3 runs from the conserved cysteine through the conserved F or W. D genes are given only for firm matches. Size tells how often a clone was seen (once, few, many) or the class of an expanded clone, and some rows leave it out.

cdr3_aa: CASSLGLAGDEQFF
cdr3_nt: TGTGCCAGCAGCTTAGGGCTAGCGGGAGATGAGCAGTTCTTC
v_call: TRBV11-2
j_call: TRBJ2-1
d_call: TRBD2
clone_size: few
cdr3_length: 14

cdr3_aa: CASSQDQSWATMGVTSLF
cdr3_nt: TGTGCCAGCAGCCAAGATCAGTCCTGGGCCACTATGGGGGTGACGTCACTTTTC
v_call: TRBV3-1
j_call: TRBJ2-7
d_call: NA
clone_size: NA
cdr3_length: 18

cdr3_aa: CASSSQGALTEAFF
cdr3_nt: TGTGCCAGCAGCTCACAGGGGGCACTCACTGAAGCTTTCTTT
v_call: TRBV7-2
j_call: TRBJ1-1
d_call: TRBD1
clone_size: NA
cdr3_length: 14

cdr3_aa: CATCRGGNTGELFF
cdr3_nt: TGTGCAACCTGCAGGGGGGGGAACACCGGGGAGCTGTTTTTT
v_call: TRBV24-1
j_call: TRBJ2-2
d_call: NA
clone_size: few
cdr3_length: 14

cdr3_aa: CATSRAKDRGYEQYF
cdr3_nt: TGTGCCACCAGCAGAGCGAAGGACAGGGGTTACGAGCAGTACTTC
v_call: TRBV7-3
j_call: TRBJ2-7
d_call: TRBD1
clone_size: NA
cdr3_length: 15

cdr3_aa: CTGQGSNTGELFF
cdr3_nt: TGCACAGGGCAGGGATCGAACACCGGGGAGCTGTTTTTT
v_call: TRBV20-1
j_call: TRBJ2-2
d_call: NA
clone_size: NA
cdr3_length: 13

cdr3_aa: CSAKGETGDRNEQFF
cdr3_nt: TGCAGTGCTAAGGGGGAGACGGGAGACCGCAATGAGCAGTTCTTC
v_call: TRBV20-1
j_call: TRBJ2-1
d_call: NA
clone_size: NA
cdr3_length: 15

cdr3_aa: CSVVSGTAYEQYF
cdr3_nt: TGCAGCGTTGTCTCCGGGACAGCCTACGAGCAGTACTTC
v_call: TRBV29-1
j_call: TRBJ2-7
d_call: TRBD1
clone_size: NA
cdr3_length: 13

cdr3_aa: CASSPSSGLGNEKLFF
cdr3_nt: TGTGCCAGTAGCCCTAGCTCGGGGTTGGGAAATGAAAAACTGTTTTTC
v_call: TRBV19
j_call: TRBJ1-4
d_call: NA
clone_size: NA
cdr3_length: 16

cdr3_aa: CSAIVTGLGETQYF
cdr3_nt: TGCAGTGCTATAGTAACGGGGTTAGGGGAGACCCAGTACTTC
v_call: TRBV20-1
j_call: TRBJ2-5
d_call: NA
clone_size: NA
cdr3_length: 14

cdr3_aa: CASNLFTRTNEKLFF
cdr3_nt: TGTGCCAGCAATCTCTTTACGCGGACTAATGAAAAACTGTTTTTT
v_call: TRBV2
j_call: TRBJ1-4
d_call: NA
clone_size: NA
cdr3_length: 15

cdr3_aa: CSVEGGVTNEKLFF
cdr3_nt: TGCAGCGTTGAGGGCGGGGTAACTAATGAAAAACTGTTTTTT
v_call: TRBV29-1
j_call: TRBJ1-4
d_call: NA
clone_size: NA
cdr3_length: 14

cdr3_aa: CASSELEGGAFF
cdr3_nt: TGTGCCAGCAGTGAACTCGAGGGAGGGGCTTTCTTT
v_call: TRBV2
j_call: TRBJ1-1
d_call: NA
clone_size: NA
cdr3_length: 12

cdr3_aa: CASSNQAQSFNTQYF
cdr3_nt: TGTGCCAGTAGTAACCAGGCTCAGAGCTTTAATACGCAGTATTTT
v_call: TRBV19
j_call: TRBJ2-3
d_call: NA
clone_size: NA
cdr3_length: 15

cdr3_aa: CASSPGTSGVYEQYF
cdr3_nt: TGTGCCAGCAGCCCCGGGACTAGCGGGGTGTACGAGCAGTACTTC
v_call: TRBV7-6
j_call: TRBJ2-7
d_call: TRBD2
clone_size: NA
cdr3_length: 15

cdr3_aa: CASSERSGQGSDEQYF
cdr3_nt: TGTGCCAGCAGTGAAAGAAGCGGACAGGGGAGCGACGAGCAGTACTTC
v_call: TRBV7-6
j_call: TRBJ2-7
d_call: TRBD1
clone_size: NA
cdr3_length: 16

cdr3_aa: CATSDSTGGMYEQYF
cdr3_nt: TGTGCCACCAGTGATTCGACAGGGGGCATGTACGAGCAGTACTTC
v_call: TRBV24-1
j_call: TRBJ2-7
d_call: TRBD1
clone_size: NA
cdr3_length: 15

cdr3_aa: CASSIGASNQPQHF
cdr3_nt: TGTGCCAGTAGTATTGGGGCTAGCAATCAGCCCCAGCATTTT
v_call: TRBV19
j_call: TRBJ1-5
d_call: NA
clone_size: NA
cdr3_length: 14